A selection of T cell receptor beta chains follows, all from one sample in a study of T cell responses to AZD1222 COVID-19 vaccine. Profiling relied on immunoSEQ multiplex PCR, and the TCRdb table lists in-frame clones only, not all of them. The data hold roughly 130,000 clones, with 88% observed a single time. Sequences were derived from peripheral blood, sampled on day 0 of AZD1222 vaccination. These receptors all stem from an adult in good health. Each CDR3 is given with its conserved first and last residue. A D gene is named only where the DNA matches it firmly.

J gene	D gene	V gene	CDR3 length	CDR3 DNA	CDR3 protein
TRBJ1-6	TRBD1	TRBV30	15	TGTGCCTGGAGTGGGCAAAGGGGGCTCGGTTCACCCCTCCACTTT	CAWSGQRGLGSPLHF
TRBJ1-2	.	TRBV2	14	TGTGCCAGCACCGGGACACCCGCTACCTATGGCTACACCTTC	CASTGTPATYGYTF
TRBJ1-4	.	TRBV18	13	TGTGCCAGTTCATTTTCAACTAATGAAAAACTGTTTTTT	CASSFSTNEKLFF
TRBJ2-2	.	TRBV5-1	16	TGCGCCAGCAGCTTGGGGCAGGGAACTAACACCGGGGAGCTGTTTTTT	CASSLGQGTNTGELFF
TRBJ2-2	.	TRBV12-5	13	TGTGCTAGTGGTTTAGGGGGGACCGGGGAGCTGTTTTTT	CASGLGGTGELFF
TRBJ2-7	.	TRBV5-6	12	TGTGCCAGCAGCTGGCAGGGTACCGAGCAGTACTTC	CASSWQGTEQYF
TRBJ2-2	.	TRBV5-1	15	TGCGCCAGCAGTGACCACAGCACGGGGACCGGGGAGCTGTTTTTT	CASSDHSTGTGELFF
TRBJ2-4	.	TRBV19	13	TGTGCCAGTAGTAATGGGGGGAAAAACATTCAGTACTTC	CASSNGGKNIQYF
TRBJ2-7	TRBD1	TRBV19	14	TGTGCCAGTAGTATTCGGGCAGGGGGCTACGAGCAGTACTTC	CASSIRAGGYEQYF
TRBJ2-7	TRBD2	TRBV5-4	13	TGTGCCAGCAGCTATGAAACTAGCGCGCTCGGCCGTTTC	CASSYETSALGRF
TRBJ2-7	TRBD1	TRBV2	14	TGTGCCAGCAGTGCCGGGACAGGAGCCTACGAGCAGTACTTC	CASSAGTGAYEQYF